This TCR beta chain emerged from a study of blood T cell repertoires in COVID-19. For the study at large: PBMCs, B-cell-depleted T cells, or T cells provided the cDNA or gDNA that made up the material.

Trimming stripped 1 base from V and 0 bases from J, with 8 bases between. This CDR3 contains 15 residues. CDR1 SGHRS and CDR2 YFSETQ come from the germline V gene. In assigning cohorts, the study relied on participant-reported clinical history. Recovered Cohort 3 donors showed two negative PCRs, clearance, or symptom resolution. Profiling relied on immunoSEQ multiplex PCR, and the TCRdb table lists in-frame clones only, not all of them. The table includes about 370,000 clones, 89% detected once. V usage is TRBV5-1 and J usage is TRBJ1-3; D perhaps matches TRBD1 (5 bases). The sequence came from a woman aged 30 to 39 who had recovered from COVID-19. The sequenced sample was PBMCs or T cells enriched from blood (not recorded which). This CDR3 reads CASSLRGGSGNTIYF. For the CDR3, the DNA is TGCGCCAGCAGCTTGAGGGGAGGCTCTGGAAACACCATATATTTT.